Presented here are 23 T cell receptor beta chains from one specimen sequenced in a study of cytomegalovirus exposure and HLA in healthy donors. PCR primers comprised 60 Vbeta and 13 Jbeta primers. The assay was immunoSEQ multiplex PCR, and TCRdb's table has in-frame clones only and misses some. The repertoire consists of around 150,000 clones, with about 64% occurring once and the leading ten covering roughly 6.8%. The sequencing input was PBMCs. All receptors derive from an older woman in good health and CMV-seropositive.

The CDR3 reads CSVEDLGGWETQYF. CDR3 DNA: TGCAGCGTTGAAGATCTCGGGGGGTGGGAGACCCAGTACTTC. V usage is TRBV29-1 and J usage is TRBJ2-5; 7 bases match TRBD2. The CDR3 has 14 residues. The germline V gene encodes CDR1 SQVTM and CDR2 ANQGSEA. The ends lost 0 bases at V and 5 bases at J; junction bases unmatched: 6.

The chain links TRBV7-8 to TRBJ2-2; TRBD2 matches 11 bases. Per germline, CDR1 SGHVS and CDR2 FQNEAQ. The V and J ends lost 10 bases and 2 bases, in that order; junction bases with no gene match: 3. The CDR3 consists of 14 residues. In nucleotides, the CDR3 is TGTGCCATCGGGACTAGCGGAAACACCGGGGAGCTGTTTTTT. Its translation: CAIGTSGNTGELFF.

This chain links TRBV7-6 with TRBJ2-1; 10 bases agree with TRBD2. CDR1 SGHVS and CDR2 FNYEAQ come from the germline V gene. The CDR3 is 16 amino acids. The trim removed 1 base at V and 5 bases at J, leaving 5 bases unmatched. CDR3 protein: CASSLGGAGGHNEQFF. Written as DNA, the CDR3 is TGTGCCAGCAGCTTAGGGGGAGCGGGAGGGCACAATGAGCAGTTCTTC. The full variable domain, rest sourced from reference TRBV7-6 and TRBJ2-1, is GAGVSQSPRYKVTKRGQDVALRCDPISGHVSLYWYRQALGQGPEFLTYFNYEAQQDKSGLPNDRFSAERPEGSISTLTIQRTEQRDSAMYRCASSLGGAGGHNEQFFGPGTRLTVL.

The chain joins TRBV9 to TRBJ1-1; 7 nucleotides align to TRBD1. CDR3 size: 15 residues. The germline V gene encodes CDR1 SGDLS and CDR2 YYNGEE. J was trimmed by 1 base and V by 3 bases; bases with no gene match: 6. CDR3 loop: CASSERGQRNTEAFF. CDR3 nucleotide sequence: TGTGCCAGCAGCGAGAGGGGACAGAGGAACACTGAAGCTTTCTTT.

V is TRBV7-6 and J is TRBJ1-5, with TRBD1 identical over 8 bases. The CDR3 is 15 residues long. Germline V CDR1 and CDR2: SGHVS, FNYEAQ. Germline trimming cut 5 bases from V and 9 bases from J; bases unmatched to any gene: 12. The CDR3 DNA sequence: TGTGCCAGCAGCCTCGGGGGCAGGGGGCAGCGGCCCCAGCATTTT. Translated: CASSLGGRGQRPQHF.

This chain links TRBV5-1 with TRBJ1-2; 8 nucleotides agree with TRBD1. V shed 5 bases and J 4 bases; nucleotides not matched to a gene: 13. The CDR3 length is 16 residues. Germline V gene sequence: CDR1 SGHRS, CDR2 YFSETQ. CDR3 DNA sequence: TGCGCCAGCAGTTTACTTGGACAGGGAGGAGGCTATGGCTACACCTTC. It translates to CASSLLGQGGGYGYTF.

This clone was recorded a few times. The chain combines TRBV5-1 with TRBJ2-1; 9 bases agree with TRBD2. Germline CDR1 reads SGHRS; CDR2 reads YFSETQ. V trimming: 4 bases; J trimming: 9 bases; junction bases outside the gene matches: 2. The CDR3 length is 12 residues. CDR3 bases: TGCGCCAGCAGCGGCGGGAGGGTTGAGCAGTTCTTC. Encoded protein: CASSGGRVEQFF.

Of note for this clone: The identical CDR3 is also encoded by other nucleotide sequences in the sample. V is TRBV28 and J is TRBJ2-1; no clear D gene. The germline V gene encodes CDR1 MDHEN and CDR2 SYDVKM. The CDR3 sequence is 10 residues long. The ends were cut back, 6 bases at V and 9 bases at J, with 6 bases in the middle. The CDR3 loop is CASRRGEQFF. The CDR3 DNA sequence: TGTGCCAGCAGGCGAGGTGAGCAGTTCTTC. The complete variable domain, with remaining parts taken from reference TRBV28 and TRBJ2-1, reads DVKVTQSSRYLVKRTGEKVFLECVQDMDHENMFWYRQDPGLGLRLIYFSYDVKMKEKGDIPEGYSVSREKKERFSLILESASTNQTSMYLCASRRGEQFFGPGTRLTVL.

This clone showed up just once. The CDR3 DNA is TGTGCCAGCAGCTCGGGACTAGCGGGAGTCGGGGAGACCCAGTACTTC. This encodes CASSSGLAGVGETQYF. The chain uses TRBV7-3 and TRBJ2-5, with TRBD2 identical over 14 bases. Germline V CDR1 and CDR2: SGHTA, FQGTGA. The CDR3 spans 16 residues. J was trimmed by 5 bases and V by 4 bases; bases with no gene match: 6.

The chain has TRBV4-1 and TRBJ2-3; 9 bases line up with TRBD2. The CDR3 has 22 amino acids. CDR1 and CDR2 from the germline V gene are MGHRA and YSYEKL. V dropped 0 bases and J dropped 2; count of bases not matched to a gene: 21. The CDR3 is CASSQDGWMLAGPQRTTDTQYF. DNA of the CDR3: TGCGCCAGCAGCCAAGATGGTTGGATGCTAGCGGGACCCCAGAGGACCACAGATACGCAGTATTTT.

This clone was detected only a few times. V usage is TRBV18 and J usage is TRBJ2-7, with 10 bases identical to TRBD1. Germline loops: CDR1 KGHSH, CDR2 LQKENI. The J segment lost 3 bases and the V segment lost 3 bases, leaving 5 bases of the junction unmatched. The CDR3 extends over 15 amino acids. The CDR3 DNA follows: TGTGCCAGCTCACCCCGGGACAGGGGCTACTACGAGCAGTACTTC. Encoded protein: CASSPRDRGYYEQYF.

This clone has only a few counts. The rearrangement joins TRBV10-3 to TRBJ2-3; TRBD2 might be the D (6 bases). The CDR3 is made up of 15 amino acids. V shed 7 bases and J shed 0 bases, with 14 bases lying between them. Germline-derived CDR1 and CDR2 are ENHRY and SYGVKD. The CDR3 region is CAIMISGSSTDTQYF. In nucleotides, the CDR3 is TGTGCCATCATGATTAGCGGTAGTAGCACAGATACGCAGTATTTT.

V is TRBV7-2 and J is TRBJ1-5; TRBD1 is a possible D gene (5 bases). V dropped 2 bases and J dropped 7 bases, with 9 bases sitting between them. This CDR3 contains 13 residues. Germline V gene lookup returns CDR1 SGHTA and CDR2 FQGNSA. CDR3 nucleotides: TGTGCCAGCAGCTTATCGCGGACACAGCCCCAGCATTTT. This encodes CASSLSRTQPQHF. The full variable domain, its missing parts supplied by reference TRBV7-2 and TRBJ1-5, is GAGVSQSPSNKVTEKGKDVELRCDPISGHTALYWYRQSLGQGLEFLIYFQGNSAPDKSGLPSDRFSAERTGGSVSTLTIQRTQQEDSAVYLCASSLSRTQPQHFGDGTRLSIL.

Concerning this clone itself: With a much larger clone just one base away, this may be a read error. This rearrangement joins TRBV9 to TRBJ2-3; D is unresolved. The CDR3 is made up of 12 amino acids. The V end lost 4 bases, the J end lost 2 bases, and 5 bases lay between the germline ends. The V gene's germline CDR1 is SGDLS and CDR2 YYNGEE. As DNA, the CDR3 is TGTGCCAGCAGCCCCTCCACAGATACGCAGTATTTT. Protein: CASSPSTDTQYF.

The rearrangement joins TRBV5-4 to TRBJ1-1, with D possibly TRBD1 on 5 matching bases. V was cut by 5 bases and J by 1 base, with 15 bases left in between. The CDR3 contains 15 residues. Germline CDR1 is SGHNT and CDR2 is YYREEE (reference sequence). The CDR3 reads CASRDQGAGNTEAFF. The CDR3 DNA sequence: TGTGCCAGCAGGGACCAAGGGGCCGGGAACACTGAAGCTTTCTTT. The full variable domain, rest sourced from reference TRBV5-4 and TRBJ1-1, is ETGVTQSPTHLIKTRGQQVTLRCSSQSGHNTVSWYQQALGQGPQFIFQYYREEENGRGNFPPRFSGLQFPNYSSELNVNALELDDSALYLCASRDQGAGNTEAFFGQGTRLTVV.

This clone was observed a handful of times. V gene TRBV28 combines with J gene TRBJ2-7; 7 positions match TRBD1. The CDR3 consists of 13 residues. J gave up 5 bases and V 5 bases, and 6 bases lay outside the gene matches. Germline V gene data show CDR1 as MDHEN and CDR2 as SYDVKM. The CDR3 DNA reads as TGTGCCAGCAGTCCTTCAGACAGGGACGAGCAGTACTTC. It translates to CASSPSDRDEQYF.

The CDR3 reads CASSPSAKNIQYF. The CDR3 bases are TGTGCCAGCAGTCCCTCGGCCAAAAACATTCAGTACTTC. The rearrangement joins TRBV27 to TRBJ2-4; D is unresolved. Germline V CDR1 and CDR2: MNHEY, SMNVEV (reference sequence). The CDR3 consists of 13 residues. V was cut by 5 bases and J by 1 base, with 6 bases left in between.

This CDR3 is CASSPPEGQGNTGELFF. The CDR3 coding sequence is TGTGCCAGCAGCCCGCCTGAGGGACAGGGGAACACCGGGGAGCTGTTTTTT. The rearrangement links TRBV5-4 to TRBJ2-2; 9 nucleotides align to TRBD1. The CDR3 is made up of 17 amino acids. Germline V CDR1 and CDR2: SGHNT, YYREEE (reference sequence). J gave up 1 base and V 4 bases, and 8 bases lay outside the gene matches.

In its sample, this clone was seen a few times. The chain joins TRBV28 to TRBJ2-3; maybe TRBD1 (5 bases). The V end was cut by 2 bases, the J end by 6 bases, with 12 bases between. Looked up from germline, CDR1 is MDHEN and CDR2 is SYDVKM. The CDR3 covers 14 residues. Here the CDR3 reads CASSLHLGQDTQYF. In nucleotides, the CDR3 is TGTGCCAGCAGTTTACATTTGGGGCAGGATACGCAGTATTTT.

V and J are TRBV5-5 and TRBJ2-7, with TRBD2 matching 11 bases. The CDR3 is 16 amino acids. Germline CDR1 and CDR2: SGHKS and YYEKEE (reference sequence). Germline trimming cut 2 bases from V and 1 base from J; bases unmatched to any gene: 5. The DNA for the CDR3 is TGTGCCAGCAGCTTTGCCGGGACTAGCGGTTCCTACGAGCAGTACTTC. Translation gives CASSFAGTSGSYEQYF. Full variable domain (outside the CDR3, taken from reference TRBV5-5 and TRBJ2-7): DAGVTQSPTHLIKTRGQQVTLRCSPISGHKSVSWYQQVLGQGPQFIFQYYEKEERGRGNFPDRFSARQFPNYSSELNVNALLLGDSALYLCASSFAGTSGSYEQYFGPGTRLTVT.

The V call is TRBV5-6, the J call TRBJ2-5, with 7 bases matching TRBD1. Per the germline V gene, CDR1 is SGHDT and CDR2 is YYEEEE. The CDR3 runs 14 residues. V was clipped by 4 bases and J by 11 bases; unmatched bases: 14. This CDR3 is CASSLGTVPWEQYF. DNA of the CDR3: TGTGCCAGCAGCCTAGGGACAGTCCCCTGGGAGCAGTACTTC.

This clone was counted only a few times. The CDR3: CASSTTSAAGELFF. CDR3 bases: TGTGCCAGTAGCACGACTAGCGCCGCCGGGGAGCTGTTTTTT. The chain joins TRBV19 to TRBJ2-2, with 8 bases aligning to TRBD2. Germline V gene data show CDR1 as LNHDA and CDR2 as SQIVND (reference sequence). V dropped 6 bases and J dropped 6; count of bases not matched to a gene: 6. This CDR3 has 14 residues.

V is TRBV7-9 and J is TRBJ2-5, with 7 bases identical to TRBD2. Judging by the DNA end, TRBJ2-7 fits better; the J call may be wrong. The CDR3 has 13 amino acids. The germline V gene encodes CDR1 SEHNR and CDR2 FQNEAQ (reference sequence). The CDR3 bases are TGTGCCTCGAGCGGGGCCCCCTCCTACGAGCAGTACTTC. Residues: CASSGAPSYEQYF.